Below, 14 T cell receptor beta chains from the same sample are listed, as sequenced in a study of T cells in Graves' hyperthyroidism and ophthalmopathy. What was amplified from RNA transcripts were TCR beta CDR3 regions. During a first-round RT-PCR of the TCR CDR3, the HTBI primer set was used. In TCRdb, the multiplex PCR reads were re-called with MiXCR into one record per CDR3 protein. Here the sample spans hundreds of thousands of distinct CDR3 sequences, roughly 15% being singletons. The sequenced material came from blood. The receptor set was obtained from a woman aged 18-30 years with Graves' ophthalmopathy.

The chain employs TRBV28 and TRBJ2-6, with TRBD2 as a possible D gene (5 bases). The CDR3 is made up of 15 amino acids. CDR1 is MDHEN, CDR2 SYDVKM, per germline. V was clipped by 7 bases and J by 2 bases, with 12 bases between them. CDR3 sequence reads: CASTDAAAGANVLTF. As DNA, the CDR3 is TGTGCCAGCACCGACGCAGCGGCTGGGGCCAACGTCCTGACTTTC.

This clonotype occurred many times. The genes are TRBV18 and TRBJ2-3; D is possibly TRBD2 (6 bases). V was trimmed by 3 bases and J by 3 bases, leaving 10 bases between them. This CDR3 region has 14 residues. Germline V CDR1 and CDR2: KGHSH, LQKENI. The CDR3 DNA reads as TGTGCCAGCTCACCTGAGACTAGGACAGATACGCAGTATTTT. Amino acid sequence: CASSPETRTDTQYF.

This clonotype was observed at least ten times. The chain links TRBV2 to TRBJ2-1; 10 bases line up with TRBD2. The V gene's germline CDR1 is SNHLY and CDR2 FYNNEI. Trimming at V came to 6 bases and at J to 7 bases, leaving 3 bases not matched to a gene. The CDR3 is 13 residues long. CDR3 bases: TGTGCCAGCAGAATTAGCGGGGGGAATGAGCAGTTCTTC. Its protein product is CASRISGGNEQFF.

This clonotype has only a few counts. The V gene is TRBV5-8, the J gene TRBJ2-3, with 12 bases fitting TRBD2. The germline gives CDR1 SGHTS, CDR2 YDEGEE. The CDR3 has 16 residues. The J segment lost 2 bases and the V segment lost 4 bases, leaving 5 bases of the junction unmatched. DNA of the CDR3: TGTGCCAGCAGCGGACTAGCGGGGATGGTCACAGATACGCAGTATTTT. This gives the protein CASSGLAGMVTDTQYF.

This clonotype has at least ten counts. The chain combines TRBV6-5 with TRBJ1-2; no reliable D call. Germline lookup yields CDR1 MNHEY and CDR2 SVGAGI. V was clipped by 2 bases and J by 7 bases, with 17 bases between them. The CDR3 loop spans 15 amino acids. The DNA of the CDR3 is TGTGCCAGCAGTTACGAGCCCTATTATCAGACTGGCTACACCTTC. Protein product: CASSYEPYYQTGYTF.

This clonotype was observed many times. This rearrangement joins TRBV28 to TRBJ1-6; D is uncertain. There are 14 residues in the CDR3. Germline values: CDR1 MDHEN, CDR2 SYDVKM. The V and J ends lost 3 bases and 7 bases respectively, with 10 bases between them. CDR3 DNA sequence: TGTGCCAGCAGTTTCGATCGATTCAATTCACCCCTCCACTTT. Translation: CASSFDRFNSPLHF.

There are many counts of this clonotype. The chain is built from TRBV7-9 and TRBJ2-2; D remains unclear. In germline, CDR1 is SEHNR, CDR2 FQNEAQ (reference sequence). The CDR3 runs 17 residues. V lost 0 bases, J lost 0 bases, and 11 bases lay in between. In DNA form, the CDR3 reads TGTGCCAGCAGCTTAGCGCGTGGACGGACGAACACCGGGGAGCTGTTTTTT. Protein: CASSLARGRTNTGELFF.

In this sample, this clonotype turned up a few times. V and J are TRBV4-1 and TRBJ2-2; D remains ambiguous. Trimming took off 1 base at V and 4 bases at J, with 7 bases between the two ends. CDR3 length: 14 residues. Germline CDR1 MGHRA, CDR2 YSYEKL. DNA for the CDR3: TGCGCCAGCAGCCAAGTTCCAGGCACCGGGGAGCTGTTTTTT. The encoded protein is CASSQVPGTGELFF.

As for this clonotype: This may stem from a read error, because a much larger clone lies one nucleotide away. The chain links TRBV29-1 to TRBJ2-5; TRBD1 aligns across 12 bases. Germline CDR1 SQVTM, CDR2 ANQGSEA. This CDR3 contains 15 residues. With 4 bases clipped from V and 5 bases from J, the junction kept 8 bases outside the gene matches. DNA for the CDR3: TGCAGCGTTGGGGACAGGGGGCGAGAAACGGAGACCCAGTACTTC. The encoded protein is CSVGDRGRETETQYF.

This clonotype was seen repeatedly, ten times or more. The rearrangement links TRBV7-8 to TRBJ1-1, with a possible D match to TRBD1 (6 bases). V was pared by 1 base and J by 8 bases, with 17 bases between. The germline V gene encodes CDR1 SGHVS and CDR2 FQNEAQ. The length of the CDR3 is 15 residues. The CDR3: CASSLVFGGGREAFF. CDR3 nucleotides: TGTGCCAGCAGCTTAGTGTTTGGGGGGGGCCGGGAAGCTTTCTTT.

This clonotype was recorded at least ten times. This chain uses TRBV7-9 with TRBJ2-5; 8 nucleotides agree with TRBD2. The V gene end was trimmed by 3 bases and the J gene end by 5 bases; junction bases not matched to a gene: 14. The CDR3 has 17 amino acids. Per the germline V gene, CDR1 is SEHNR and CDR2 is FQNEAQ (reference sequence). The CDR3: CASSFLVGRALGETQYF. DNA of the CDR3: TGTGCCAGCAGCTTTCTGGTCGGGAGGGCGCTTGGTGAGACCCAGTACTTC.

This clonotype was detected many times. The chain links TRBV7-9 to TRBJ2-1, with a weak D call TRBD1 (5 bases). Deletions cut 4 bases from V and 6 bases from J, with 19 bases between. The CDR3 loop spans 16 amino acids. CDR1 and CDR2 from the germline V gene are SEHNR and FQNEAQ (reference sequence). CDR3 in amino acids: CASSSSGPSSRNEQFF. Here the CDR3 DNA reads TGTGCCAGCAGCTCCTCAGGGCCCAGCTCTCGCAATGAGCAGTTCTTC.

This clonotype was detected many times. This chain joins TRBV2 and TRBJ2-1; TRBD2 matches 14 bases. CDR3 length: 15 residues. V was pared by 6 bases and J by 6 bases, with 4 bases of the junction left unmatched. Germline V lookup: CDR1 SNHLY, CDR2 FYNNEI. CDR3 region: CASRTGLAGGNEQFF. The CDR3 nucleotides are TGTGCCAGCAGGACCGGACTAGCGGGAGGCAATGAGCAGTTCTTC.

CDR3 sequence (DNA): TGTGCCAGTACCTCGGACAGGTGGGGTCAGCCCCAGCATTTT. As protein: CASTSDRWGQPQHF. This chain links TRBV19 with TRBJ1-5; 7 bases agree with TRBD1. J gave up 6 bases and V 7 bases, and 9 bases lay outside the gene matches. The CDR3 consists of 14 residues. From germline, CDR1 is LNHDA and CDR2 SQIVND (reference sequence).